A selection of T cell receptor beta chains follows, all from one sample in a study of blood T cell repertoires in COVID-19. This table comes from immunoSEQ multiplex PCR, and its TCRdb copy is limited to in-frame clones, with some not included. The sample records about 480,000 clones, 85% to 90% being singletons. The sequenced sample was PBMCs or T cells enriched from blood (not recorded which). The receptors originated from a woman in her thirties or forties who had recovered from COVID-19. The CDR3 runs from the conserved cysteine through the conserved F or W. Each record gives: D gene, J gene, V gene, CDR3 DNA, CDR3 protein. The D gene is left open where the match is weak.

D gene: .
J gene: TRBJ1-2
V gene: TRBV4-1
CDR3 DNA: TGCGCCAGCAGCCAAGATCCGAACGGGATAAATGGCTACACCTTC
CDR3 protein: CASSQDPNGINGYTF

D gene: TRBD2
J gene: TRBJ2-2
V gene: TRBV2
CDR3 DNA: TGTGCCAGCAGTGTGATAGCGGGAAGCCCCGGGGAGCTGTTTTTT
CDR3 protein: CASSVIAGSPGELFF

D gene: .
J gene: TRBJ2-2
V gene: TRBV5-4
CDR3 DNA: TGTGCCAGCAGCTTGCCTCAGAGGGACGGGGAGCTGTTTTTT
CDR3 protein: CASSLPQRDGELFF

D gene: TRBD1
J gene: TRBJ2-7
V gene: TRBV5-4
CDR3 DNA: TGTGCCAGCAGCTCTGGACAGGGAGCCTACGAGCAGTACTTC
CDR3 protein: CASSSGQGAYEQYF

D gene: .
J gene: TRBJ2-1
V gene: TRBV5-4
CDR3 DNA: TGTGCCGGTGCTAGGAGCTCCTACAATGAGCAGTTCTTC
CDR3 protein: CAGARSSYNEQFF

D gene: TRBD1
J gene: TRBJ1-1
V gene: TRBV19
CDR3 DNA: TGTGCCAGTAGTATGAGCCAGGGGGCGGATATTCCTGAAGCTTTCTTT
CDR3 protein: CASSMSQGADIPEAFF

D gene: TRBD1
J gene: TRBJ2-1
V gene: TRBV27
CDR3 DNA: TGTGCCAGCAGTTTAGAAGGACAGGGGGCCCTCAATGAGCAGTTCTTC
CDR3 protein: CASSLEGQGALNEQFF

D gene: TRBD2
J gene: TRBJ2-1
V gene: TRBV9
CDR3 DNA: TGTGCCAGCAGTGTAGTAGCGGGGGGTATTAATGAGCAGTTCTTC
CDR3 protein: CASSVVAGGINEQFF

D gene: .
J gene: TRBJ2-7
V gene: TRBV13
CDR3 DNA: TGTGCCAGCAGCTTAGGCCTCCACGAGCAGTACTTC
CDR3 protein: CASSLGLHEQYF

D gene: .
J gene: TRBJ1-6
V gene: TRBV11-2
CDR3 DNA: TGTGCCAGCAGCCCGGACACTCGGGTCTTCGTTTATAATTCACCCCTCCACTTT
CDR3 protein: CASSPDTRVFVYNSPLHF

D gene: .
J gene: TRBJ1-2
V gene: TRBV27
CDR3 DNA: TGTGCCAGCAGTTTAGAGGGAACGGGGGGCTACACCTTC
CDR3 protein: CASSLEGTGGYTF

D gene: .
J gene: TRBJ2-7
V gene: TRBV4-3
CDR3 DNA: TGCGCCAGCAGCCAAGGGGGTCAGGGCTCCTACGAGCAGTACTTC
CDR3 protein: CASSQGGQGSYEQYF

D gene: .
J gene: TRBJ1-3
V gene: TRBV3-1/TRBV3-2
CDR3 DNA: TGTGCCAGCAGCCAAGCGGGGATTTCTGGAAACACCATATATTTT
CDR3 protein: CASSQAGISGNTIYF

D gene: TRBD2
J gene: TRBJ2-1
V gene: TRBV12-3/TRBV12-4
CDR3 DNA: TGTGCCAGCAACCCAGGACTAGCCGGGGAGCAGTTCTTC
CDR3 protein: CASNPGLAGEQFF

D gene: .
J gene: TRBJ2-7
V gene: TRBV7-9
CDR3 DNA: TGTGCCAGCAGCATCCGGCCTCCGGAGCTCGACGAGCAGTACTTC
CDR3 protein: CASSIRPPELDEQYF